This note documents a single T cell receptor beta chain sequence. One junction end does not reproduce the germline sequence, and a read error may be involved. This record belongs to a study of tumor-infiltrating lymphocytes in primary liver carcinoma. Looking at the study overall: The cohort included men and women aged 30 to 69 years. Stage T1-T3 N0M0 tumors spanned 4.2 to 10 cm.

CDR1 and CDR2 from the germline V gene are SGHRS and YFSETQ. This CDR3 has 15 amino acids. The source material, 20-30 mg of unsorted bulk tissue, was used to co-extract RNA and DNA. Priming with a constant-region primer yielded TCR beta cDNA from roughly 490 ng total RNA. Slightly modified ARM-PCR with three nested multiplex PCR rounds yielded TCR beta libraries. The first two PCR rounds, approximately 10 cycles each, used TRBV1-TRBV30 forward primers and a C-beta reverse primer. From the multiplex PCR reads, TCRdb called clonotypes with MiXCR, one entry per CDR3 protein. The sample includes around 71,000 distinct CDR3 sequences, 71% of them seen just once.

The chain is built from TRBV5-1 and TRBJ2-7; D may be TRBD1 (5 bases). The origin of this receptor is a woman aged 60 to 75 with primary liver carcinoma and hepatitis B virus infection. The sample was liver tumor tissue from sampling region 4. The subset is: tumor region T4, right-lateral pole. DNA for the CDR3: TGCGCCGGCAGCGTCCTTGGGGCATCGGGTAACGAGCAGTACTTC. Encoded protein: CAGSVLGASGNEQYF.